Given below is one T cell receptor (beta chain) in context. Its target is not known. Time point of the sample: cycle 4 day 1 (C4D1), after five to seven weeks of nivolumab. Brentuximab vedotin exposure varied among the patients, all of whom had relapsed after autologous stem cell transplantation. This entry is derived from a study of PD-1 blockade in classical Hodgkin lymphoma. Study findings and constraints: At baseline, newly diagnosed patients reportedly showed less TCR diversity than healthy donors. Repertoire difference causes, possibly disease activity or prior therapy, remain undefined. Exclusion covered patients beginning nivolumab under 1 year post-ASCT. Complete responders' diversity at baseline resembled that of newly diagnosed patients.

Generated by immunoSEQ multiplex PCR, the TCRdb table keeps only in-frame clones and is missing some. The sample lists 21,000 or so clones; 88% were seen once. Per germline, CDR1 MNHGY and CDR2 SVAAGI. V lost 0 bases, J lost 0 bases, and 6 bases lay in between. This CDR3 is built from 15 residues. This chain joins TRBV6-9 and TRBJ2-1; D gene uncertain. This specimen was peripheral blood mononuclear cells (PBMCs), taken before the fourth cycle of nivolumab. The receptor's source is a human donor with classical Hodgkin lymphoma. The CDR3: CASSYSKDSYNEQFF. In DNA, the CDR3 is TGTGCCAGCAGTTATTCCAAGGACTCCTACAATGAGCAGTTCTTC.